A selection of T cell receptor beta chains follows, all from one sample in a study of regulatory T cells in long-lasting Graves disease. TCRdb used MiXCR to reprocess the multiplex PCR reads, holding one entry per CDR3 protein. The table shows about 440,000 distinct CDR3 sequences, with roughly 17% occurring only once. Another study also made use of these data, one on T cells in Graves' hyperthyroidism and ophthalmopathy.

The source was peripheral blood mononuclear cells (PBMCs), collected at new diagnosis, from a patient treated with antithyroid drugs. The receptors were gathered from a woman aged 25 to 45 with Graves disease. The CDR3 runs from the conserved cysteine through the conserved F or W. A D gene is named only where the DNA matches it firmly. Clone sizes are given selectively: once, few, many, or a class where the clone is expanded.

CDR3aa: CASSEDMAFGRAFF; CDR3nt: TGTGCCAGCAGTGAAGATATGGCATTCGGTAGGGCTTTCTTT; abundance: many; v_gene: TRBV6-1; d_gene: NA; j_gene: TRBJ1-1
CDR3aa: CASSQGEWNEQFF; CDR3nt: TGCGCCAGCAGCCAAGGGGAGTGGAATGAGCAGTTCTTC; abundance: few; v_gene: TRBV4-1; d_gene: NA; j_gene: TRBJ2-1
CDR3aa: CASSNVAGVGTDTQYF; CDR3nt: TGTGCCAGTAGTAATGTTGCGGGAGTTGGCACAGATACGCAGTATTTT; abundance: few; v_gene: TRBV19; d_gene: TRBD2; j_gene: TRBJ2-3
CDR3aa: CASRERTDAQYF; CDR3nt: TGTGCCAGCAGAGAGCGCACAGATGCGCAGTATTTT; abundance: NA; v_gene: TRBV6-2/TRBV6-3; d_gene: NA; j_gene: TRBJ2-3
CDR3aa: CASSFNTGSGNTIYF; CDR3nt: TGTGCCAGCAGTTTTAATACAGGCTCTGGAAACACCATATATTTT; abundance: many; v_gene: TRBV12-3/TRBV12-4; d_gene: NA; j_gene: TRBJ1-3
CDR3aa: CASSSPTRQQFF; CDR3nt: TGTGCCAGCAGTTCCCCAACCCGGCAGCAGTTCTTC; abundance: NA; v_gene: TRBV28; d_gene: NA; j_gene: TRBJ2-1
CDR3aa: CASRDRGRGETQYF; CDR3nt: TGTGCCAGTAGGGACAGGGGGCGCGGAGAGACCCAGTACTTC; abundance: few; v_gene: TRBV19; d_gene: TRBD1; j_gene: TRBJ2-5
CDR3aa: CASSDDDDYEQYF; CDR3nt: TGTGCCAGCAGTGATGACGACGACTACGAGCAGTACTTC; abundance: many; v_gene: TRBV2; d_gene: NA; j_gene: TRBJ2-7
CDR3aa: CSVHNGLAGGGTDTQYF; CDR3nt: TGCAGCGTTCATAATGGACTAGCGGGAGGTGGTACAGATACGCAGTATTTT; abundance: NA; v_gene: TRBV29-1; d_gene: TRBD2; j_gene: TRBJ2-3
CDR3aa: CASSPSRVLDTEAFF; CDR3nt: TGTGCCAGCAGCCCAAGCAGGGTTTTGGACACTGAAGCTTTCTTT; abundance: many; v_gene: TRBV6-1; d_gene: NA; j_gene: TRBJ1-1
CDR3aa: CASSEAGSSYEQYF; CDR3nt: TGTGCCAGCTCCGAAGCGGGGAGCTCCTACGAGCAGTACTTC; abundance: many; v_gene: TRBV18; d_gene: TRBD2; j_gene: TRBJ2-7
CDR3aa: CSALGQGTTGELFF; CDR3nt: TGCAGTGCTTTGGGACAGGGAACGACCGGGGAGCTGTTTTTT; abundance: NA; v_gene: TRBV20-1; d_gene: TRBD1; j_gene: TRBJ2-2
CDR3aa: CASSLQAGRTEAFF; CDR3nt: TGTGCCAGCAGCTTACAGGCCGGGAGGACTGAAGCTTTCTTT; abundance: many; v_gene: TRBV11-2; d_gene: NA; j_gene: TRBJ1-1
CDR3aa: CASSPRGRGYEQYF; CDR3nt: TGTGCCAGCTCCCCCCGGGGCAGGGGATACGAGCAGTACTTC; abundance: NA; v_gene: TRBV18; d_gene: NA; j_gene: TRBJ2-7
CDR3aa: CASSRYTGTYEQYF; CDR3nt: TGTGCCAGCTCACGGTACACAGGGACCTACGAGCAGTACTTC; abundance: many; v_gene: TRBV18; d_gene: NA; j_gene: TRBJ2-7
CDR3aa: CASSQKWGTGTPNEQFF; CDR3nt: TGTGCCAGCAGCCAAAAGTGGGGGACAGGGACGCCCAATGAGCAGTTCTTC; abundance: many; v_gene: TRBV3-1; d_gene: TRBD1; j_gene: TRBJ2-1
CDR3aa: CASNRLAGVEETQYF; CDR3nt: TGTGCCAGCAACCGACTAGCGGGAGTGGAAGAGACCCAGTACTTC; abundance: many; v_gene: TRBV13; d_gene: TRBD2; j_gene: TRBJ2-5
CDR3aa: CASSSLRENTGELFF; CDR3nt: TGTGCCAGCAGCTCCCTGAGGGAGAACACCGGGGAGCTGTTTTTT; abundance: many; v_gene: TRBV7-9; d_gene: NA; j_gene: TRBJ2-2
CDR3aa: CSGAGQQNTEAFF; CDR3nt: TGCAGCGGGGCGGGACAGCAGAACACTGAAGCTTTCTTT; abundance: few; v_gene: TRBV29-1; d_gene: TRBD1; j_gene: TRBJ1-1
CDR3aa: CAWSVGAGNNEQFF; CDR3nt: TGTGCCTGGAGTGTAGGGGCGGGAAACAATGAGCAGTTCTTC; abundance: many; v_gene: TRBV30; d_gene: NA; j_gene: TRBJ2-1
CDR3aa: CSVLLGELFF; CDR3nt: TGCAGCGTTCTACTCGGGGAGCTGTTTTTT; abundance: NA; v_gene: TRBV29-1; d_gene: NA; j_gene: TRBJ2-2
CDR3aa: CASSFQDPNTEAFF; CDR3nt: TGTGCCAGCAGTTTTCAGGACCCGAACACTGAAGCTTTCTTT; abundance: many; v_gene: TRBV27; d_gene: NA; j_gene: TRBJ1-1
CDR3aa: CASSSPRTGTPFEQYF; CDR3nt: TGTGCCAGCAGTTCCCCCCGCACCGGGACTCCCTTCGAGCAGTACTTC; abundance: many; v_gene: TRBV6-2/TRBV6-3; d_gene: NA; j_gene: TRBJ2-7
CDR3aa: CASSQVQRLEGETQYF; CDR3nt: TGTGCCAGCAGTCAAGTCCAACGCTTAGAGGGAGAGACCCAGTACTTC; abundance: few; v_gene: TRBV6-1; d_gene: NA; j_gene: TRBJ2-5
CDR3aa: CSARSPDGQNINSPLHF; CDR3nt: TGCAGTGCTAGGAGCCCAGACGGACAGAATATCAATTCACCCCTCCACTTT; abundance: few; v_gene: TRBV20-1; d_gene: NA; j_gene: TRBJ1-6
CDR3aa: CASSSLGSGSYNEQFF; CDR3nt: TGTGCCAGCAGTTCCTTGGGTAGCGGGAGCTACAATGAGCAGTTCTTC; abundance: many; v_gene: TRBV28; d_gene: TRBD2; j_gene: TRBJ2-1
CDR3aa: CASSRGTVSNQPQHF; CDR3nt: TGTGCCAGTAGTAGAGGGACAGTTAGCAATCAGCCCCAGCATTTT; abundance: NA; v_gene: TRBV19; d_gene: TRBD1; j_gene: TRBJ1-5
CDR3aa: CASSLGSVNQPQHF; CDR3nt: TGTGCCAGCAGCTTAGGTAGTGTCAATCAGCCCCAGCATTTT; abundance: few; v_gene: TRBV7-9; d_gene: NA; j_gene: TRBJ1-5
CDR3aa: CASRLTRGVLNTEAFF; CDR3nt: TGTGCCAGCAGACTTACCAGGGGGGTACTGAACACTGAAGCTTTCTTT; abundance: many; v_gene: TRBV28; d_gene: TRBD1; j_gene: TRBJ1-1
CDR3aa: CSVGVPSSYNEQFF; CDR3nt: TGCAGCGTGGGTGTTCCTTCATCCTACAATGAGCAGTTCTTC; abundance: few; v_gene: TRBV29-1; d_gene: NA; j_gene: TRBJ2-1
CDR3aa: CASSNEARLRGSYEQYF; CDR3nt: TGTGCCAGCAGTAATGAAGCTCGGTTAAGGGGCTCCTACGAGCAGTACTTC; abundance: many; v_gene: TRBV2; d_gene: NA; j_gene: TRBJ2-7
CDR3aa: CASDSPTYNEQFF; CDR3nt: TGTGCCTCCGACTCCCCGACCTACAATGAGCAGTTCTTC; abundance: NA; v_gene: TRBV6-1; d_gene: NA; j_gene: TRBJ2-1
CDR3aa: CASSRDRGRDEQYF; CDR3nt: TGTGCCAGCAGTCGGGACAGAGGTCGGGACGAGCAGTACTTC; abundance: many; v_gene: TRBV6-1; d_gene: TRBD1; j_gene: TRBJ2-7
CDR3aa: CSASTAGGSTDTQYF; CDR3nt: TGCAGTGCTAGTACCGCGGGAGGGAGCACAGATACGCAGTATTTT; abundance: many; v_gene: TRBV20-1; d_gene: TRBD2; j_gene: TRBJ2-3
CDR3aa: CASSPSGLTDTQYF; CDR3nt: TGTGCCAGCAGCCCCAGCGGACTCACAGATACGCAGTATTTT; abundance: many; v_gene: TRBV2; d_gene: NA; j_gene: TRBJ2-3
CDR3aa: CAWSNDRGRPEAFF; CDR3nt: TGTGCCTGGAGTAACGACAGGGGGAGGCCTGAAGCTTTCTTT; abundance: many; v_gene: TRBV30; d_gene: TRBD1; j_gene: TRBJ1-1
CDR3aa: CSAPSPGPLTDTQYF; CDR3nt: TGCAGTGCGCCATCCCCGGGACCGCTCACAGATACGCAGTATTTT; abundance: few; v_gene: TRBV20-1; d_gene: NA; j_gene: TRBJ2-3
CDR3aa: CASSQDRGGGGYGYTF; CDR3nt: TGCGCCAGCAGCCAAGATCGTGGAGGGGGTGGCTATGGCTACACCTTC; abundance: NA; v_gene: TRBV4-3; d_gene: NA; j_gene: TRBJ1-2
CDR3aa: CAWSAVAGELFF; CDR3nt: TGTGCCTGGAGTGCAGTTGCCGGGGAGCTGTTTTTT; abundance: many; v_gene: TRBV30; d_gene: NA; j_gene: TRBJ2-2
CDR3aa: CASSDSDRWAYNEQFF; CDR3nt: TGCGCCAGCAGTGACTCCGACAGGTGGGCCTACAATGAGCAGTTCTTC; abundance: many; v_gene: TRBV10-2; d_gene: NA; j_gene: TRBJ2-1
CDR3aa: CASSFGGRYNEQFF; CDR3nt: TGTGCCAGCAGTTTTGGGGGGCGCTACAATGAGCAGTTCTTC; abundance: many; v_gene: TRBV28; d_gene: NA; j_gene: TRBJ2-1
CDR3aa: CSASSTRNGYTF; CDR3nt: TGCAGTGCTAGTTCGACGAGGAATGGCTACACCTTC; abundance: many; v_gene: TRBV20-1; d_gene: NA; j_gene: TRBJ1-2
CDR3aa: CASSQERGSYNEQFF; CDR3nt: TGTGCCAGCAGCCAAGAGCGGGGATCCTACAATGAGCAGTTCTTC; abundance: many; v_gene: TRBV3-1; d_gene: NA; j_gene: TRBJ2-1
CDR3aa: CASRPGSSSYNEQFF; CDR3nt: TGTGCCAGCAGGCCCGGGTCCAGCTCCTACAATGAGCAGTTCTTC; abundance: many; v_gene: TRBV12-3/TRBV12-4; d_gene: NA; j_gene: TRBJ2-1
CDR3aa: CASSQAQHQPQHF; CDR3nt: TGTGCCAGCAGCCAAGCTCAGCATCAGCCCCAGCATTTT; abundance: few; v_gene: TRBV14; d_gene: NA; j_gene: TRBJ1-5
CDR3aa: CASSFGGSYEQYF; CDR3nt: TGTGCCAGCAGCTTTGGGGGCTCCTACGAGCAGTACTTC; abundance: many; v_gene: TRBV28; d_gene: NA; j_gene: TRBJ2-7
CDR3aa: CASSLEPGALNTEAFF; CDR3nt: TGTGCCAGCAGCTTAGAACCTGGTGCCTTGAACACTGAAGCTTTCTTT; abundance: many; v_gene: TRBV7-8; d_gene: NA; j_gene: TRBJ1-1
CDR3aa: CASSLARDRGPTDTQYF; CDR3nt: TGTGCCAGCAGCTTGGCTCGGGACAGGGGGCCCACAGATACGCAGTATTTT; abundance: NA; v_gene: TRBV5-7; d_gene: TRBD1; j_gene: TRBJ2-3
CDR3aa: CSAPLHSGRENNEQFF; CDR3nt: TGCAGTGCTCCCTTACATAGCGGGAGGGAAAACAATGAGCAGTTCTTC; abundance: NA; v_gene: TRBV20-1; d_gene: TRBD2; j_gene: TRBJ2-1
CDR3aa: CASSSGGEMSTEAFF; CDR3nt: TGTGCCAGCAGCTCAGGGGGCGAAATGAGCACTGAAGCTTTCTTT; abundance: NA; v_gene: TRBV5-4; d_gene: TRBD1; j_gene: TRBJ1-1
CDR3aa: CASSTLADGSTDTQYF; CDR3nt: TGTGCCAGCAGCACCCTGGCGGATGGAAGCACAGATACGCAGTATTTT; abundance: once; v_gene: TRBV9; d_gene: NA; j_gene: TRBJ2-3
CDR3aa: CATSRAGEYNEQFF; CDR3nt: TGTGCCACCAGCAGAGCGGGAGAGTACAATGAGCAGTTCTTC; abundance: many; v_gene: TRBV15; d_gene: NA; j_gene: TRBJ2-1
CDR3aa: CASSSLTGETQYF; CDR3nt: TGTGCCAGCTCATCCCTCACTGGGGAGACCCAGTACTTC; abundance: many; v_gene: TRBV18; d_gene: NA; j_gene: TRBJ2-5
CDR3aa: CASSLAEPYEQYF; CDR3nt: TGTGCCAGCAGCCTAGCGGAGCCCTACGAGCAGTACTTC; abundance: many; v_gene: TRBV11-2; d_gene: TRBD2; j_gene: TRBJ2-7
CDR3aa: CASSRDRLVYEQYF; CDR3nt: TGCGCCAGCAGCCGCGACAGGTTGGTCTACGAGCAGTACTTC; abundance: many; v_gene: TRBV5-1; d_gene: NA; j_gene: TRBJ2-7
CDR3aa: CASMGRQDYEQYF; CDR3nt: TGTGCCAGTATGGGGCGACAAGACTACGAGCAGTACTTC; abundance: NA; v_gene: TRBV19; d_gene: NA; j_gene: TRBJ2-7
CDR3aa: CASSRSQDPRDSPLHF; CDR3nt: TGTGCCAGCTCGCGTTCACAGGACCCGAGGGATTCACCCCTCCACTTT; abundance: many; v_gene: TRBV18; d_gene: NA; j_gene: TRBJ1-6